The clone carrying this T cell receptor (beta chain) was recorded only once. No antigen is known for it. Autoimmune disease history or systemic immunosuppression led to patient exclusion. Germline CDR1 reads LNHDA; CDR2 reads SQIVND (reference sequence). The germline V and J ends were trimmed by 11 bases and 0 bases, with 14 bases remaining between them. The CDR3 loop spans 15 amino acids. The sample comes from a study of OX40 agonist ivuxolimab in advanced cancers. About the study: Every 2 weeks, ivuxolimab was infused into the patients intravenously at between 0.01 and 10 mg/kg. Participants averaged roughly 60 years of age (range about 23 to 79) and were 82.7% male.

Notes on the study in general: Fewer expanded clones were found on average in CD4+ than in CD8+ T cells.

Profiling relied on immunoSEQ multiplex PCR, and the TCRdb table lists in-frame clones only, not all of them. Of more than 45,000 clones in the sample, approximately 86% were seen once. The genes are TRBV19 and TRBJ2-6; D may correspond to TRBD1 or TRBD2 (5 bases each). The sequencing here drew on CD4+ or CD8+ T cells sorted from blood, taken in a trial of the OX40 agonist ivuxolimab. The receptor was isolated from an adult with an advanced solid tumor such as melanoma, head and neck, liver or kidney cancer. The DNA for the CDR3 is TGTGCCGTCAGGGAGCGGACCTCTGGGGCCAACGTCCTGACTTTC. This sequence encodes CAVRERTSGANVLTF. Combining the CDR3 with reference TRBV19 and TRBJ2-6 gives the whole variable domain DGGITQSPKYLFRKEGQNVTLSCEQNLNHDAMYWYRQDPGQGLRLIYYSQIVNDFQKGDIAEGYSVSREKKESFPLTVTSAQKNPTAFYLCAVRERTSGANVLTFGAGSRLTVL.